The 3 T cell receptor beta chains below were found in one sample sequenced in a study of T-cell memory formation after mild COVID-19. TCRdb independently ran MiXCR on the 5' RACE reads; one entry per CDR3 protein. The table has roughly 150,000 distinct CDR3 sequences, 10% to 15% seen once. The material sequenced was PBMCs or a T cell subset sorted from them (not recorded which). These receptors originate from a man younger than 35 who had mild COVID-19 (a few samples of this study predate the infection). Cell type and time point are not known.

This clonotype came up a few times. The genes are TRBV7-2 and TRBJ1-2, with 7 positions matching TRBD1. The CDR3 is made up of 13 amino acids. The germline V gene encodes CDR1 SGHTA and CDR2 FQGNSA. Trimming removed 5 bases from V and 7 bases from J; junction bases left unmatched: 7. The CDR3 protein is CASSPTGRGGYTF. CDR3 DNA: TGTGCCAGCAGCCCGACAGGGCGGGGTGGCTACACCTTC.

The chain links TRBV5-1 to TRBJ2-1, with a possible D match to TRBD1 (5 bases). V was pared by 0 bases and J by 6 bases, with 16 bases between. The CDR3 has 16 residues. Germline CDR1 and CDR2: SGHRS and YFSETQ. CDR3: CASSLAAAGKGNEQFF. In DNA form, the CDR3 reads TGCGCCAGCAGCTTGGCCGCGGCAGGGAAAGGCAATGAGCAGTTCTTC.

This clonotype was seen more than once but under ten times. V gene TRBV28 combines with J gene TRBJ2-5; D might be TRBD2 (7 bases). The ends were cut back, 5 bases at V and 5 bases at J, with 18 bases in the middle. The CDR3 length is 15 residues. Germline V gives CDR1 MDHEN, CDR2 SYDVKM. CDR3 region: CASSEGGAGKETQYF. In nucleotides, the CDR3 is TGTGCCAGCAGTGAGGGGGGGGCCGGGAAGGAGACCCAGTACTTC.